This T cell receptor beta chain was retrieved from a study of T cell repertoires in cytomegalovirus infection. On the study more broadly: Evidence of both CMV infection and a matching HLA type came from public TCR beta signatures.

Each CDR3 protein is one row after TCRdb ran MiXCR on the reads. The sample lists around 900,000 distinct CDR3 sequences; about 33% were seen once. To note about this clonotype: Its antigen remains unidentified.

The CDR3 spans 15 residues. Germline loops: CDR1 MNHEY, CDR2 SMNVEV (reference sequence). The V and J ends lost 3 bases and 2 bases respectively, with 13 bases between them. This rearrangement joins TRBV27 to TRBJ1-2, with D unresolved. Source: cultured CD8+ T cells from PBMCs, taken from culture after CMV antigen stimulation. This TCR was recovered from a human donor in good health (CMV status not recorded). Some clones in this sample may be carry-over from other donors' samples. The CDR3 region has the DNA TGTGCCAGCAGTTTCATTCGGGAAATAAACTATGGCTACACCTTC. Residues: CASSFIREINYGYTF.